The 20 T cell receptor beta chains in this list originate from one sample, sequenced in a study of blood T cell repertoires in COVID-19. This table comes from immunoSEQ multiplex PCR, and its TCRdb copy is limited to in-frame clones, with some not included. The sample lists 150,000 or so clones, 80% to 90% seen once, with roughly 8.2% in the top ten. Sequencing was performed on peripheral blood. These receptors were collected from a man aged 55 to 70 with acute or convalescent COVID-19.

A word on this clone: Given the absence of the conserved phenylalanine or tryptophan at the CDR3 end, a read error is likely. It is unclear where the CDR3 begins or ends on the DNA, so no DNA is shown, and the CDR3 is as TCRdb lists it. The chain joins TRBV5-1 to TRBJ1-4; the table's D call, TRBD1, has no DNA check behind it. A total of 13 residues make up the CDR3, ends included. Looked up from germline, CDR1 is SGHRS and CDR2 is YFSETQ. The chain's CDR3 is CASSLEAQGPLRV.

The chain links TRBV18 to TRBJ1-1; 7 bases are shared with TRBD1. J lost 8 bases, V lost 6 bases, and 9 bases had no gene match. The germline V gene has CDR1 KGHSH and CDR2 LQKENI. The CDR3 covers 13 residues. CDR3 nucleotide sequence: TGTGCCAGCTCGCCTTCGTACAGGGGAGAAGCTTTCTTT. Translating it yields CASSPSYRGEAFF.

This rearrangement joins TRBV7-3 to TRBJ2-1; 8 positions match TRBD1. Germline assignment: CDR1 SGHTA and CDR2 FQGTGA. V was clipped by 5 bases and J by 5 bases; unmatched bases: 2. This CDR3 has 13 residues. CDR3 in DNA: TGTGCCAGCAGCGTGGACAGGGACAATGAGCAGTTCTTC. Its protein product is CASSVDRDNEQFF.

The chain is built from TRBV20-1 and TRBJ1-5, with D possibly TRBD1 on 5 matching bases. Germline V lookup: CDR1 DFQATT, CDR2 SNEGSKA (reference sequence). This CDR3 contains 16 residues. V lost 3 bases and J 1 base, leaving 16 bases between the germline ends. For the CDR3, the DNA is TGCAGTGCTAGTTCCGGGGGTATTCGGAGCAATCAGCCCCAGCATTTT. This gives the protein CSASSGGIRSNQPQHF.

The genes are TRBV6-5 and TRBJ2-5; 8 bases agree with TRBD1. The germline V gene has CDR1 MNHEY and CDR2 SVGAGI. This CDR3 spans 16 amino acids. Unmatched junction bases numbered 10, after V lost 2 bases and J lost 5 bases. The CDR3 is CASSYQGQALGETQYF. The DNA of the CDR3 is TGTGCCAGCAGTTACCAGGGACAGGCCCTCGGGGAGACCCAGTACTTC.

V gene TRBV21-1 combines with J gene TRBJ2-1; TRBD2 is the table's D call and was not checked against the DNA. TRBV21-1 represents a pseudogene. This CDR3 has 18 residues. In DNA, the CDR3 is TGTGCCAGCAGCACCGGGACTAGCGGGATGGGCTCCTACAATGAGCAGTTCTTC. This translates into CASSTGTSGMGSYNEQFF.

The chain carries TRBV14 and TRBJ1-1; weak D call: TRBD1 (5 bases). Germline V gene data show CDR1 as SGHDN and CDR2 as FVKESK. This CDR3 is 13 amino acids long. V shed 3 bases and J shed 11 bases, with 16 bases lying between them. The CDR3 loop is CASSQAGWGEAFF. CDR3 nucleotides: TGTGCCAGCAGCCAGGCGGGTTGGGGGGAGGCTTTCTTT.

This clone was detected a few times. This rearrangement joins TRBV21-1 to TRBJ2-7; the table's D gene call, TRBD1, was not cross checked with the DNA. TRBV21-1 represents a pseudogene. This CDR3 has 15 amino acids. The CDR3 sequence is CASSKEIGRTYEQYF. The CDR3 region has the DNA TGTGCCAGCAGCAAAGAGATAGGCAGGACCTACGAGCAGTACTTC.

The chain links TRBV27 to TRBJ2-6, with unresolved D. Looked up from germline, CDR1 is MNHEY and CDR2 is SMNVEV (reference sequence). Trimming took 10 bases from V and 0 from J, leaving 4 bases between them. CDR3 length: 12 amino acids. This CDR3 reads CATSSGANVLTF. CDR3 coding DNA: TGTGCCACCTCCTCTGGGGCCAACGTCCTGACTTTC. Full variable domain (outside the CDR3, taken from reference TRBV27 and TRBJ2-6): EAQVTQNPRYLITVTGKKLTVTCSQNMNHEYMSWYRQDPGLGLRQIYYSMNVEVTDKGDVPEGYKVSRKEKRNFPLILESPSPNQTSLYFCATSSGANVLTFGAGSRLTVL.

V gene TRBV3-1 (or the pseudogene TRBV3-2) combines with J gene TRBJ2-1, with TRBD2 matching over 7 bases. The CDR3 has 14 amino acids. Per the germline V gene, CDR1 is LGHDT and CDR2 is YNNKEL (reference sequence). V was pared by 4 bases and J by 7 bases, with 7 bases of the junction left unmatched. In DNA, the CDR3 is TGTGCCAGCAGCCGGCTAGCGGCGTTAAATGAGCAGTTCTTC. Encoded protein: CASSRLAALNEQFF.

The chain recombines TRBV5-1 with TRBJ1-1; possibly TRBD1 for D (6 bases). Trimming stripped 2 bases from V and 3 bases from J, with 14 bases between. This CDR3 has 15 residues. Germline CDR1 SGHRS, CDR2 YFSETQ. CDR3 in amino acids: CASSLGVGGDTEAFF. CDR3 sequence (DNA): TGCGCCAGCAGCTTAGGAGTAGGGGGGGACACTGAAGCTTTCTTT.

The rearrangement uses TRBV4-2 and TRBJ1-5; D uncertain. Germline V gene data show CDR1 as LGHNA and CDR2 as YNFKEQ. V lost 1 base, J lost 3 bases, and 7 bases lay in between. The CDR3 sequence is 14 residues long. The CDR3 sequence: CASSQGATNQPQHF. The DNA for the CDR3 is TGTGCCAGCAGCCAAGGGGCCACCAATCAGCCCCAGCATTTT.

Concerning this clone: This may arise from a read error, as a much more abundant clone is one base away. The identical CDR3 is also encoded by other nucleotide sequences in the sample. This rearrangement joins TRBV6-5 to TRBJ1-1, with a possible D match to TRBD1 (6 bases). Looked up from germline, CDR1 is MNHEY and CDR2 is SVGAGI. The CDR3 loop spans 15 amino acids. V dropped 0 bases and J dropped 1 base, with 9 bases sitting between them. This CDR3 is CASSYSARGNTEAFF. Here the CDR3 DNA reads TGTGCCAGCAGTTACTCCGCCAGGGGGAACACTGAAGCTTTCTTT.

This chain uses TRBV20-1 with TRBJ2-7; 8 bases map to TRBD2. Trimming removed 3 bases from V and 1 base from J; junction bases left unmatched: 8. Germline CDR1 is DFQATT and CDR2 is SNEGSKA (reference sequence). The CDR3 is 15 residues long. In nucleotides, the CDR3 is TGCAGTGCTAGTGCCCTAGCGGGCTTTTCCTACGAGCAGTACTTC. The encoded protein is CSASALAGFSYEQYF.

The J gene is TRBJ2-7, the V gene TRBV7-9; D perhaps matches TRBD1 (6 bases). CDR1 is SEHNR and CDR2 is FQNEAQ in the germline V gene (reference sequence). This CDR3 contains 13 residues. The V end was cut by 2 bases, the J end by 6 bases, with 11 bases between. This CDR3 reads CASSLRDTGEQYF. CDR3 coding DNA: TGTGCCAGCAGCTTAAGGGACACCGGCGAGCAGTACTTC. Supplemented by reference TRBV7-9 and TRBJ2-7, the full variable domain reads DTGVSQNPRHKITKRGQNVTFRCDPISEHNRLYWYRQTLGQGPEFLTYFQNEAQLEKSRLLSDRFSAERPKGSFSTLEIQRTEQGDSAMYLCASSLRDTGEQYFGPGTRLTVT.

The rearrangement uses TRBV2 and TRBJ2-5; TRBD2 matches 13 bases. In germline, CDR1 is SNHLY, CDR2 FYNNEI. Trimming removed 7 bases from V and 7 bases from J; junction bases left unmatched: 6. The length of the CDR3 is 14 residues. CDR3 protein: CASIRTSGRGTQYF. The CDR3 bases are TGTGCCAGCATCAGGACTAGCGGGAGAGGGACCCAGTACTTC.

J is TRBJ1-5 and V is TRBV7-9; D remains unclear. Trimming pared 1 base from V and 5 bases from J, leaving 12 bases between. Germline-derived CDR1 and CDR2 are SEHNR and FQNEAQ (reference sequence). The CDR3 consists of 15 residues. This chain's CDR3 is CASSLVGGRDQPQHF. CDR3 DNA sequence: TGTGCCAGCAGCTTAGTGGGAGGGCGAGATCAGCCCCAGCATTTT.

This clone was recorded a few times. The chain recombines TRBV28 with TRBJ1-5, with TRBD1 matching 7 bases. This CDR3 is built from 18 residues. V trimming: 3 bases; J trimming: 6 bases; junction bases outside the gene matches: 17. The germline CDR1 and CDR2 sequences are MDHEN and SYDVKM. The CDR3 nucleotides read TGTGCCAGCAGTTTCTCGTGGGTGCGTACAGGGGCAGGTCAGCCCCAGCATTTT. This sequence encodes CASSFSWVRTGAGQPQHF.

The rearrangement uses TRBV6-6 and TRBJ1-5; TRBD1 is a possible D gene (5 bases). Germline CDR1 is MNHNY and CDR2 is SVGAGI (reference sequence). Trimming cost V 4 bases and J 8 bases, with 21 bases left between them. This CDR3 has 16 residues. The DNA for the CDR3 is TGTGCCAGCAGTTCCCTTCTTGGACGGGGGAATGAGCCCCAGCATTTT. Translated, it gives CASSSLLGRGNEPQHF.

This chain uses TRBV27 with TRBJ2-1; perhaps TRBD2 as D (5 bases). The V end lost 2 bases, the J end lost 0 bases, and 8 bases lay between the germline ends. Per the germline V gene, CDR1 is MNHEY and CDR2 is SMNVEV (reference sequence). CDR3 length equals 15 residues. The chain's CDR3 is CASSLRRNSYNEQFF. The CDR3, as DNA: TGTGCCAGCAGTTTAAGGAGGAACTCCTACAATGAGCAGTTCTTC.